This TCR beta chain emerged from a study of CD8 T cells in ankylosing spondylitis. Overall study results and limits: Enrichment of disease-linked clones was reportedly significant in matched ankylosing spondylitis synovial fluid. What seemed typical of ankylosing spondylitis blood was a TCR beta motif built from roughly eight highly homologous variants.

This clonotype showed up just a few times. Antigen: not known. Germline V gene lookup returns CDR1 SGHRS and CDR2 YFSETQ. The CDR3 runs 16 residues. The germline V and J ends were trimmed by 7 bases and 2 bases, with 22 bases remaining between them. Using quantitative 5'-RACE with molecular barcodes, the authors made TCR beta libraries. TCRdb re-analysed the 5' RACE reads in MiXCR, keeping a single row per CDR3 protein. The table has under 300,000 distinct CDR3 sequences, approximately 12% seen once. This clonotype was sampled from a male donor with ankylosing spondylitis or in good health (not recorded which). The sample taken for sequencing was blood, either unsorted or a sorted T cell fraction (not recorded which). The chain couples TRBV5-1 to TRBJ2-7; D perhaps matches TRBD1 (5 bases). The CDR3 bases are TGCGCCAGCCACCCCCGCCTCCGACCAGGGCCCTACGAGCAGTACTTC. Translation gives CASHPRLRPGPYEQYF.